Each of the 16 T cell receptor beta chains below was sequenced from the same sample in a study of CD8+CD57+ T cells in acquired aplastic anemia. According to the study, genomic DNA was the template for TCR beta VDJ and CDR3 profiling. TCRdb re-called the reads with MiXCR, one entry per CDR3 protein. The repertoire holds about 110,000 distinct CDR3 sequences, with about half as singletons. Specimen: sorted CD4+, CD8+, or CD8+CD57+ T cells (not recorded which) from PBMCs. The receptors were gathered from a human donor in good health, serving as a control.

The CDR3 DNA follows: TGTGCCAGCAGCCAAGAGCTAGCGGAGGCCATAGATACGCAGTATTTT. Amino acids: CASSQELAEAIDTQYF. J is TRBJ2-3 and V is TRBV4-2; 7 bases agree with TRBD2. Per germline, CDR1 LGHNA and CDR2 YNFKEQ. V was clipped by 0 bases and J by 5 bases; unmatched bases: 8. There are 16 residues in the CDR3.

This clonotype was seen only a few times. Just one base apart from a much larger clone, this may be a read error. This chain links TRBV12-3 or TRBV12-4 with TRBJ1-6; D may be TRBD1 (5 bases). The V gene lost 4 bases and the J gene lost 11 bases, with 15 bases spanning the gap. The length of the CDR3 is 14 residues. Written as DNA, the CDR3 is TGTGCCAGCAGTTACGGGGCCGTTTATCCACCCCTCCACTTT. Its protein product is CASSYGAVYPPLHF.

The gene calls are TRBV2 and TRBJ1-5, with a tentative D call TRBD1 (6 bases). The V end lost 6 bases, the J end lost 1 base, and 10 bases lay between the germline ends. The germline V gene encodes CDR1 SNHLY and CDR2 FYNNEI. The CDR3 covers 14 residues. As DNA, the CDR3 is TGTGCCAGCAGAGAGGGGGAAAGCAATCAGCCCCAGCATTTT. This encodes CASREGESNQPQHF. Using reference TRBV2 and TRBJ1-5 for the parts outside the CDR3, the full variable domain is EPEVTQTPSHQVTQMGQEVILRCVPISNHLYFYWYRQILGQKVEFLVSFYNNEISEKSEIFDDQFSVERPDGSNFTLKIRSTKLEDSAMYFCASREGESNQPQHFGDGTRLSIL.

This clonotype has only a few counts. The chain employs TRBV7-9 and TRBJ1-1, with 7 bases lining up with TRBD1. CDR3 length: 13 amino acids. Looked up from germline, CDR1 is SEHNR and CDR2 is FQNEAQ (reference sequence). J lost 4 bases, V lost 5 bases, and 4 bases had no gene match. CDR3 sequence (DNA): TGTGCCAGCAGCCTGAGACAGGGCACTGAAGCTTTCTTT. It codes for CASSLRQGTEAFF. Based on the CDR3 plus reference TRBV7-9 and TRBJ1-1, the full variable domain is DTGVSQNPRHKITKRGQNVTFRCDPISEHNRLYWYRQTLGQGPEFLTYFQNEAQLEKSRLLSDRFSAERPKGSFSTLEIQRTEQGDSAMYLCASSLRQGTEAFFGQGTRLTVV.

The chain joins TRBV19 to TRBJ1-5; tentative D call: TRBD1 (6 bases). The CDR3 extends over 16 amino acids. The V end lost 8 bases, the J end lost 2 bases, and 19 bases lay between the germline ends. Per germline, CDR1 LNHDA and CDR2 SQIVND (reference sequence). The CDR3 region is CASRTSRGLGNQPQHF. The CDR3 nucleotides are TGTGCCAGTCGTACCAGCAGGGGTTTGGGCAATCAGCCCCAGCATTTT.

J is TRBJ2-7 and V is TRBV15; 11 bases map to TRBD1. Germline V lookup: CDR1 LNHNV, CDR2 YYDKDF (reference sequence). This CDR3 has 16 amino acids. V dropped 3 bases and J dropped 4; count of bases not matched to a gene: 8. The CDR3 loop is CATSRVPGQGGYEQYF. Here the CDR3 DNA reads TGTGCCACCAGCAGGGTACCGGGACAGGGGGGATACGAGCAGTACTTC. The full variable domain, its missing parts supplied by reference TRBV15 and TRBJ2-7, is DAMVIQNPRYQVTQFGKPVTLSCSQTLNHNVMYWYQQKSSQAPKLLFHYYDKDFNNEADTPDNFQSRRPNTSFCFLDIRSPGLGDTAMYLCATSRVPGQGGYEQYFGPGTRLTVT.

This clonotype was seen at least ten times. The V gene is TRBV4-3, the J gene TRBJ2-1, with D perhaps assigned TRBD1 or TRBD2 (5 bases each). V shed 0 bases and J shed 4 bases, with 13 bases lying between them. Germline lookup yields CDR1 LGHNA and CDR2 YSLEER. The CDR3 totals 16 residues. The CDR3 loop reads CASSQDYGGPYNEQFF. As DNA, the CDR3 is TGCGCCAGCAGCCAAGACTATGGGGGTCCTTACAATGAGCAGTTCTTC.

The gene calls are TRBV2 and TRBJ1-5; D uncertain. Germline lookup yields CDR1 SNHLY and CDR2 FYNNEI. The ends were cut back, 7 bases at V and 9 bases at J, with 16 bases in the middle. The CDR3 extends over 13 amino acids. CDR3 in DNA: TGTGCCAGCACCATTATTCCCGATATGCCCCAGCATTTT. This codes for CASTIIPDMPQHF.

This clonotype was observed many times. The chain couples TRBV10-2 to TRBJ2-2, with TRBD2 matching 13 bases. Germline-derived CDR1 and CDR2 are WSHSY and SAAADI. CDR3 length: 16 residues. V gave up 7 bases and J gave up 3 bases; unmatched junction bases: 5. The CDR3 region is CASTLGLAGDTGELFF. The DNA of the CDR3 is TGCGCCAGCACCCTAGGACTAGCGGGGGACACCGGGGAGCTGTTTTTT.

The chain employs TRBV19 and TRBJ2-2; the D is unclear. The V gene's germline CDR1 is LNHDA and CDR2 SQIVND (reference sequence). This CDR3 comprises 15 residues. V was shortened by 7 bases and J by 0 bases, with 12 bases between the two germline ends. CDR3: CASIMTYANTGELFF. The CDR3 coding sequence is TGTGCCAGTATCATGACTTACGCGAACACCGGGGAGCTGTTTTTT.

This sequence joins TRBV4-1 and TRBJ2-7; D perhaps matches TRBD1 (6 bases). Per germline, CDR1 MGHRA and CDR2 YSYEKL. The CDR3 runs 17 residues. The V and J ends lost 1 base and 5 bases respectively, with 21 bases between them. DNA for the CDR3: TGCGCCAGCAGCCAAGTCGGACACAGGGAAGAACGGAACGAGCAGTACTTC. This encodes CASSQVGHREERNEQYF.

V and J are TRBV24-1 and TRBJ2-7; 7 nucleotides line up with TRBD1. Germline loops: CDR1 KGHDR, CDR2 SFDVKD. This CDR3 region has 19 residues. The ends lost 4 bases at V and 6 bases at J; junction bases unmatched: 23. CDR3 DNA: TGTGCCACCAGTGACTCCCCTTCGGACGCGGGCCCTACAGGGGTCGAGCAGTACTTC. This encodes CATSDSPSDAGPTGVEQYF.

In the case of this clonotype: The CDR3 end shows no conserved phenylalanine or tryptophan, and so a read error is likely. No DNA is shown, since the ends of the CDR3 on it are uncertain; the CDR3 is the one TCRdb lists. The V call is TRBV7-6, the J call TRBJ2-7. The CDR3 has 13 amino acids, counting both end residues. Per germline, CDR1 SGHVS and CDR2 FNYEAQ. The CDR3 protein is CASSLEQTYEQCL.

This clonotype was seen many times. The genes are TRBV13 and TRBJ1-1; D unclear. The germline V gene encodes CDR1 PRHDT and CDR2 FYEKMQ (reference sequence). The CDR3 covers 12 residues. Trimming took off 5 bases at V and 3 bases at J, with 7 bases between the two ends. As DNA, the CDR3 is TGTGCCAGCAGCAGGGAGGACACTGAAGCTTTCTTT. Encoded protein: CASSREDTEAFF.

The rearrangement uses TRBV25-1 and TRBJ1-2, with D unresolved. Germline V gene sequence: CDR1 MGHDK, CDR2 SYGVNS. The ends were cut back, 0 bases at V and 6 bases at J, with 11 bases in the middle. There are 14 residues in the CDR3. CDR3 sequence reads: CASSEYKAANGYTF. The CDR3 coding sequence is TGTGCCAGCAGTGAATATAAGGCAGCGAATGGCTACACCTTC.

This sequence joins TRBV20-1 and TRBJ2-3, with 9 bases lining up with TRBD2. The CDR3 runs to 12 residues. J gave up 6 bases and V 5 bases, and 3 bases lay outside the gene matches. Germline CDR1 and CDR2: DFQATT and SNEGSKA (reference sequence). CDR3 sequence (DNA): TGCAGTGCTCCAGCGGGGGGTGATACGCAGTATTTT. It yields the protein CSAPAGGDTQYF.